The TCR beta chain described here comes from a study of cytomegalovirus exposure and HLA in healthy donors. Comment on this clone: Its cognate antigen is unknown.

Findings and caveats of the study: Later work showed greater clonal expansion in HLA-associated TCR beta chains than in equally common others. Sequences of the TCR beta chain were said to predict the HLA-A and HLA-B alleles of most subjects accurately.

From germline, CDR1 is MNHEY and CDR2 SMNVEV (reference sequence). After removal of 5 bases from V and 6 bases from J, the junction contained 11 bases not matched to a gene. The CDR3 spans 15 residues. PCR amplification relied on 60 Vbeta primers (plus 13 Jbeta primers). TCRdb keeps only in-frame clones here, not all; method: immunoSEQ multiplex PCR. The sample shows under 250,000 clones, around 77% of them seen only once. The TCR sequence derives from a woman younger than 45 in good health and CMV-seronegative. The sample taken for sequencing was PBMCs. The gene calls are TRBV27 and TRBJ2-5; 8 nucleotides agree with TRBD1. The CDR3 nucleotides read TGTGCCAGCAGTAGCCATCGGACAGGGAGGAAGACCCAGTACTTC. Amino acid sequence: CASSSHRTGRKTQYF.